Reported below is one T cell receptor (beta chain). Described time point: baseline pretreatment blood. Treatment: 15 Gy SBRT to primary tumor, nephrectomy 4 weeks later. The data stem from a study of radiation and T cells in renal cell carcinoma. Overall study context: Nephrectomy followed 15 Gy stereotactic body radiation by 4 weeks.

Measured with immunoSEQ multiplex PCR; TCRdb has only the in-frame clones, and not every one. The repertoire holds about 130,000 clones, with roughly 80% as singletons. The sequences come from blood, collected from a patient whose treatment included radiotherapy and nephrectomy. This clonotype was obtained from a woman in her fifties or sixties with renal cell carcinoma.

The CDR3 DNA sequence: TGTGCCAGCAGGGGACTAGCGGGCTACAATGAGCAGTTCTTC. Its translation: CASRGLAGYNEQFF. The chain has TRBV27 and TRBJ2-1, with TRBD2 identical over 12 bases. Per the germline V gene, CDR1 is MNHEY and CDR2 is SMNVEV (reference sequence). The CDR3 runs 14 residues. The J segment lost 3 bases and the V segment lost 6 bases, leaving 0 bases of the junction unmatched.